This T cell receptor (beta chain) was observed in a study of cytomegalovirus exposure and HLA in healthy donors. General study results and limits: A classifier reportedly called cytomegalovirus status with high sensitivity and specificity. A later examination showed that TCR association rates differed by HLA locus, with DRB1 most and HLA-C fewest. A later analysis found most CMV-associated TCR beta chains apparently HLA-restricted. It was confirmed in vitro that a few of the CMV-associated chains were specific for CMV antigens.

Trimming stripped 4 bases from V and 3 bases from J, with 20 bases between. The CDR3 sequence is 16 residues long. The germline V gene has CDR1 SGDLS and CDR2 YYNGEE. The PCR contained 60 Vbeta and 13 Jbeta primers. Data came from immunoSEQ multiplex PCR; TCRdb stores just in-frame clones and leaves some out. Altogether about 200,000 clones are present, around 76% being singletons, with the ten largest covering roughly 2%. As concerns this clone: What it binds is unknown.

The source is a man younger than 45 in good health and CMV-seronegative. The chain links TRBV9 to TRBJ2-7; TRBD1 might be the D (6 bases). Sequenced: PBMCs. The CDR3 protein is CASSLSVGGSLYEQYF. Here the CDR3 DNA reads TGTGCCAGCAGCCTCAGTGTTGGGGGCTCCCTCTACGAGCAGTACTTC.